The T cell receptor (beta chain) described here comes from a study of Ad26.COV2.S vaccination and SARS-CoV-2 variants. Study overall: Donor was assigned to the Ad26.COV2.S arm of trial COV1001. The study's findings and limits: Researchers reported similar non-spike TCR breadth in vaccine and placebo recipients. Reported findings describe substantial breadth in spike-specific CD8+ and CD4+ T cell responses following vaccination.

Comments on this clone: Its specificity is unknown.

Deletions cut 5 bases from V and 2 bases from J, with 15 bases between. Germline CDR1 SGHTA, CDR2 FQGNSA. The CDR3 sequence is 16 residues long. Specified treatment: some 20 received Ad26.COV2.S at low or high dose, single or two shots; 5 received placebo; per-sample allocation not given. Material that was analyzed had been drawn on day 63 after the first vaccine or placebo injection. Generated by immunoSEQ multiplex PCR, the TCRdb table keeps only in-frame clones and is missing some. The sample shows around 380,000 clones, around 85% of them seen only once. This chain links TRBV7-2 with TRBJ2-2; D uncertain. This sequence was found in a person aged 18-60 years who received the Ad26.COV2.S COVID-19 vaccine or a placebo. Sequenced here: peripheral blood, sampled in a trial of Ad26.COV2.S vaccine versus placebo. The CDR3 reads CASSRLPGPNTGELFF. The CDR3 region has the DNA TGTGCCAGCAGCCGTCTGCCAGGCCCCAACACCGGGGAGCTGTTTTTT.